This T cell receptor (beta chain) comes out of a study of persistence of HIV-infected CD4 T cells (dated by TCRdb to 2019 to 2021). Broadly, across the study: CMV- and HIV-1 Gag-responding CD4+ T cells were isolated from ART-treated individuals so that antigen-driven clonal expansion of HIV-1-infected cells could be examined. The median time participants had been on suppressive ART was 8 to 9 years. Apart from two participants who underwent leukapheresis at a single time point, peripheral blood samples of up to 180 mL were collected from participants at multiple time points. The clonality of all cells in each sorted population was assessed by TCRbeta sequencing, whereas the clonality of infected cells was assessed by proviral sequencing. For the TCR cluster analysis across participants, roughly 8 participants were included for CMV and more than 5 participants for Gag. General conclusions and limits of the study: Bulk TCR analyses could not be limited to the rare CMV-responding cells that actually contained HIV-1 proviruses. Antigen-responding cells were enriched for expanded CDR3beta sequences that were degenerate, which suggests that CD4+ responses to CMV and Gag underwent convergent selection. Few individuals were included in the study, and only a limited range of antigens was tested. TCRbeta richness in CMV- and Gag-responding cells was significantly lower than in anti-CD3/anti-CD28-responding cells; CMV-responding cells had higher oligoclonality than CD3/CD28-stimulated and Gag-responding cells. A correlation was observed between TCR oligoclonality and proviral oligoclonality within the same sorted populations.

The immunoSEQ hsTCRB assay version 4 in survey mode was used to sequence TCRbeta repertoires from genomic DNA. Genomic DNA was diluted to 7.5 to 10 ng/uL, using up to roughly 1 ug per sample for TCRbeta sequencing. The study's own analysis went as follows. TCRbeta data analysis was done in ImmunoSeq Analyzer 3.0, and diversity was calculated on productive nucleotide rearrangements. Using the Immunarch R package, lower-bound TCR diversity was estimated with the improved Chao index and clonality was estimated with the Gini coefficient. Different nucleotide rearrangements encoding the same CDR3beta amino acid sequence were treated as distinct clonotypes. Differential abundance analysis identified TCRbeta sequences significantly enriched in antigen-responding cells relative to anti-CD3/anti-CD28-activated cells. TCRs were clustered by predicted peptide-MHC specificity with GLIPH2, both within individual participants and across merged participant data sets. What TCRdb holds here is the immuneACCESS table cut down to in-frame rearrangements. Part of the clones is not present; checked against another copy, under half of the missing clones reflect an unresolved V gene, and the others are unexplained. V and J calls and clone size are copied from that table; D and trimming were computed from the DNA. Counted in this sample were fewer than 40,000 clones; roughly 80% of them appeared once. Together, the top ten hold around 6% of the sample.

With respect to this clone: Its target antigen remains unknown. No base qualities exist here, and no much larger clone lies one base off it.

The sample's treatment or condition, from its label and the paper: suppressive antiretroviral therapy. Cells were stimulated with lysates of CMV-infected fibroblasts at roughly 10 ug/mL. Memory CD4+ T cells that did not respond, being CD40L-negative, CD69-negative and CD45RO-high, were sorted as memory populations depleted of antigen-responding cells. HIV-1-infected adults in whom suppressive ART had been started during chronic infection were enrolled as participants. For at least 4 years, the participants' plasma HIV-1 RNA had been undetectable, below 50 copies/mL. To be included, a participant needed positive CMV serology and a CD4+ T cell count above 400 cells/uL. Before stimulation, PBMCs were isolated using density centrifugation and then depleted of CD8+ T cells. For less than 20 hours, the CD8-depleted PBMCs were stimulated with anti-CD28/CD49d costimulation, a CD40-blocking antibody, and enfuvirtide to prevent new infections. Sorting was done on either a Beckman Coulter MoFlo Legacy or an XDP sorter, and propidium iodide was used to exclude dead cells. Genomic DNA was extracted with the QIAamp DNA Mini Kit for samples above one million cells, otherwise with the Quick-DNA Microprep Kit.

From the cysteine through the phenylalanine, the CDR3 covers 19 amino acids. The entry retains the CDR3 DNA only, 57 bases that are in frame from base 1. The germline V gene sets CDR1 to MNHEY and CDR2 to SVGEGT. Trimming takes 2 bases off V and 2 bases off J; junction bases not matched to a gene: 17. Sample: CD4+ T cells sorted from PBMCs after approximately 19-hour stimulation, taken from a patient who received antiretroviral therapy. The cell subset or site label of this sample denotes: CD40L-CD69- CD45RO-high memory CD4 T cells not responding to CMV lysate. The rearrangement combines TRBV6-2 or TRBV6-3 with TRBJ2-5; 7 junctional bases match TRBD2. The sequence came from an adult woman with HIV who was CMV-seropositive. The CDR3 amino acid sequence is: CASSYLDFTPSGIQETQYF. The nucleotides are TGTGCCAGCAGTTACCTCGATTTTACCCCAAGCGGGATACAAGAGACCCAGTACTTC.